These 21 T cell receptor beta chains were all obtained from the same sample, sequenced in a study of blood T cell repertoires in COVID-19. Repertoires were generated with immunoSEQ multiplex PCR, while TCRdb's copy carries only in-frame clones and drops some. The sample has approximately 100,000 clones; 84% are singletons. Sequencing input: peripheral blood. These receptor sequences come from a woman aged 45-59 years with acute or convalescent COVID-19.

The sample holds one count of this clone. The chain links TRBV18 to TRBJ1-6; D is unresolved. V was clipped by 1 base and J by 8 bases, with 21 bases between them. Germline V lookup: CDR1 KGHSH, CDR2 LQKENI. The CDR3 sequence is 18 residues long. The CDR3 coding sequence is TGTGCCAGCTCACCACTACCGGTCTCGGGAACAGCCGATTCACCCCTCCACTTT. It is translated as CASSPLPVSGTADSPLHF.

This rearrangement joins TRBV30 to TRBJ2-7; perhaps TRBD1 as D (6 bases). V shed 5 bases and J shed 2 bases, with 13 bases lying between them. The CDR3 consists of 13 residues. Per germline, CDR1 GTSNPN and CDR2 SVGIG (reference sequence). The CDR3 region has the DNA TGTGCCTGGTCACAGGGCAGAACCTACGAGCAGTACTTC. As protein: CAWSQGRTYEQYF. The variable domain in full, completed from reference TRBV30 and TRBJ2-7, reads SQTIHQWPATLVQPVGSPLSLECTVEGTSNPNLYWYRQAAGRGLQLLFYSVGIGQISSEVPQNLSASRPQDRQFILSSKKLLLSDSGFYLCAWSQGRTYEQYFGPGTRLTVT.

The rearrangement joins TRBV28 to TRBJ2-7, with a possible D match to TRBD2 (6 bases). V dropped 3 bases and J dropped 2 bases, with 14 bases sitting between them. CDR3 length equals 15 residues. Germline CDR1 reads MDHEN; CDR2 reads SYDVKM. CDR3 amino acids: CASSFPRDSTYEQYF. Written as DNA, the CDR3 is TGTGCCAGCAGTTTCCCCCGGGACTCGACCTACGAGCAGTACTTC.

The genes are TRBV5-5 and TRBJ1-5; D is ambiguous. Germline loops: CDR1 SGHKS, CDR2 YYEKEE (reference sequence). The CDR3 is 15 amino acids. Trimming pared 1 base from V and 1 base from J, leaving 9 bases between. This CDR3 reads CASSLLGQSNQPQHF. The CDR3 coding sequence is TGTGCCAGCAGCTTGCTTGGCCAGAGCAATCAGCCCCAGCATTTT. Full variable domain (remainder filled in from reference TRBV5-5 and TRBJ1-5): DAGVTQSPTHLIKTRGQQVTLRCSPISGHKSVSWYQQVLGQGPQFIFQYYEKEERGRGNFPDRFSARQFPNYSSELNVNALLLGDSALYLCASSLLGQSNQPQHFGDGTRLSIL.

The chain has TRBV5-1 and TRBJ2-3; 12 bases are a match to TRBD2. V was pared by 4 bases and J by 5 bases, with 8 bases of the junction left unmatched. This CDR3 contains 16 residues. Germline-derived CDR1 and CDR2 are SGHRS and YFSETQ. This chain's CDR3 is CASSPASGGAEDTQYF. As DNA, the CDR3 is TGCGCCAGCAGCCCGGCTAGCGGGGGGGCCGAAGATACGCAGTATTTT.

There are a few counts of this clone. The V gene is TRBV5-1, the J gene TRBJ1-6; D gene unclear. The CDR3 loop spans 15 amino acids. Germline V gives CDR1 SGHRS, CDR2 YFSETQ. V lost 2 bases and J 5 bases, leaving 11 bases between the germline ends. The CDR3 coding sequence is TGCGCCAGCAGCTTAAGACAACCAGATAATTCACCCCTCCACTTT. Protein: CASSLRQPDNSPLHF.

This clone has only a few counts. This chain links TRBV2 with TRBJ1-1; weak D call: TRBD1 (6 bases). The CDR3 loop spans 14 amino acids. Germline V gene data show CDR1 as SNHLY and CDR2 as FYNNEI. Trimming removed 6 bases from V and 7 bases from J, with 18 bases in between. CDR3 bases: TGTGCCAGCAGCTACAGACAGGACCTAAGTGAAGCTTTCTTT. This encodes CASSYRQDLSEAFF.

This sequence joins TRBV6-1 and TRBJ2-1; weak D call: TRBD1 (6 bases). The CDR3 has 14 amino acids. Germline values: CDR1 MNHNS, CDR2 SASEGT. V shed 2 bases and J shed 5 bases, with 10 bases lying between them. The DNA of the CDR3 is TGTGCCAGCAGTGAAACCTACAGGGACAATGAGCAGTTCTTC. The encoded protein is CASSETYRDNEQFF.

This rearrangement joins TRBV6-5 to TRBJ1-1; unclear D gene. Germline V gene data show CDR1 as MNHEY and CDR2 as SVGAGI. V gave up 8 bases and J gave up 4 bases, with 11 bases separating them. This CDR3 spans 12 amino acids. The CDR3 here is CASGKETTEAFF. CDR3 in DNA: TGTGCCAGCGGTAAGGAGACCACTGAAGCTTTCTTT.

The V gene is TRBV5-4, the J gene TRBJ2-5; 9 nucleotides line up with TRBD2. The CDR3 is 16 residues long. CDR1 and CDR2 (germline): SGHNT, YYREEE (reference sequence). Losses at the gene ends were 0 bases for V and 2 bases for J; bases not matched to a gene: 5. The chain's CDR3 is CASSLAPRGGQETQYF. For the CDR3, the DNA is TGTGCCAGCAGCTTGGCTCCGCGGGGGGGACAAGAGACCCAGTACTTC.

The genes are TRBV5-1 and TRBJ1-1; a weak D match, TRBD1 (6 bases). Trimming removed 4 bases at V and 7 bases at J, with 17 bases between. CDR3 length: 14 amino acids. Germline CDR1 reads SGHRS; CDR2 reads YFSETQ. The CDR3 DNA sequence: TGCGCCAGCAGCCCCCGGGGGGGGGCGGGTGAAGCTTTCTTT. Encoded protein: CASSPRGGAGEAFF.

The rearrangement uses TRBV5-6 and TRBJ2-3; 7 bases line up with TRBD2. The CDR3 contains 15 residues. CDR1 is SGHDT, CDR2 YYEEEE, per germline. Trimming removed 4 bases from V and 0 bases from J; junction bases left unmatched: 5. The chain's CDR3 is CASSPRGISTDTQYF. The CDR3 nucleotides are TGTGCCAGCAGCCCGCGGGGGATAAGCACAGATACGCAGTATTTT.

In its sample, this clone was seen once. The V and J genes are TRBV6-4 and TRBJ1-2, with TRBD1 matching 9 bases. V lost 7 bases to trimming and J lost 0 bases; unmatched junction nucleotides: 6. CDR1 and CDR2 (germline): MRHNA, SNTAGT. CDR3 length: 15 residues. The CDR3 spells CASKGQGPTNYGYTF. The DNA of the CDR3 is TGTGCCAGCAAAGGACAGGGGCCAACTAACTATGGCTACACCTTC.

The chain uses TRBV5-6 and TRBJ2-3; D possibly corresponds to TRBD1 (6 bases). CDR1 SGHDT and CDR2 YYEEEE come from the germline V gene. There are 14 residues in the CDR3. V lost 4 bases and J lost 0, with 9 bases in between. CDR3 protein: CASSATGSTDTQYF. Here the CDR3 DNA reads TGTGCCAGCAGCGCGACAGGTAGCACAGATACGCAGTATTTT.

The rearrangement uses TRBV7-2 and TRBJ1-5, with TRBD1 as a possible D gene (5 bases). V was trimmed by 2 bases and J by 0 bases, leaving 11 bases between them. Germline lookup yields CDR1 SGHTA and CDR2 FQGNSA. The CDR3 runs 16 residues. CDR3 amino acids: CASSLRGKNSNQPQHF. In DNA form, the CDR3 reads TGTGCCAGCAGCTTAAGGGGAAAAAATAGCAATCAGCCCCAGCATTTT.

The gene calls are TRBV5-4 and TRBJ1-4; 7 bases fit TRBD1. The CDR3 contains 15 residues. The ends lost 3 bases at V and 4 bases at J; junction bases unmatched: 6. Germline V gene data show CDR1 as SGHNT and CDR2 as YYREEE (reference sequence). CDR3 nucleotides: TGTGCCAGCAGCTCCACGGGACAGATTAATGAAAAACTGTTTTTT. Translating gives CASSSTGQINEKLFF.

The chain has TRBV12-3 or TRBV12-4 and TRBJ1-1; D gene unclear. This CDR3 region has 12 residues. V dropped 8 bases and J dropped 8 bases, with 15 bases sitting between them. The CDR3 DNA is TGTGCCAGCCTAAAGAATGCACGGGAAGCTTTCTTT. Residues: CASLKNAREAFF.

This rearrangement joins TRBV12-3 or TRBV12-4 to TRBJ1-2; TRBD1 aligns across 8 bases. V dropped 3 bases and J dropped 8; count of bases not matched to a gene: 5. CDR3 length: 13 amino acids. CDR3 protein: CASSFGQGGGYTF. CDR3 bases: TGTGCCAGCAGTTTCGGACAGGGAGGGGGCTACACCTTC.

J is TRBJ2-2 and V is TRBV14; 7 bases are shared with TRBD1. The CDR3 is 14 amino acids. V gave up 6 bases and J gave up 4 bases; unmatched junction bases: 5. Germline V gives CDR1 SGHDN, CDR2 FVKESK. As DNA, the CDR3 is TGTGCCAGCAGACGACAGGGAATCACCGGGGAGCTGTTTTTT. Its translation is CASRRQGITGELFF.

The chain employs TRBV5-1 and TRBJ2-7; tentative D call: TRBD1 (6 bases). The CDR3 totals 14 residues. The germline CDR1 and CDR2 sequences are SGHRS and YFSETQ. V was trimmed by 4 bases and J by 6 bases, leaving 17 bases between them. The CDR3 bases are TGCGCCAGCAGCCTTCCCACAGGGTCGGGCGAGCAGTACTTC. It codes for CASSLPTGSGEQYF.

This clone appeared a single time. CDR3 DNA: TGTGCCAGCAGCCGGACAGGGGGCACAGATACGCAGTATTTT. Translation: CASSRTGGTDTQYF. The chain employs TRBV11-2 and TRBJ2-3; 9 nucleotides align to TRBD1. Per germline, CDR1 SGHAT and CDR2 FQNNGV. The CDR3 contains 14 residues. V trimming: 5 bases; J trimming: 1 base; junction bases outside the gene matches: 1. Looking up the rest from reference TRBV11-2 and TRBJ2-3 gives the full variable domain: EAGVAQSPRYKIIEKRQSVAFWCNPISGHATLYWYQQILGQGPKLLIQFQNNGVVDDSQLPKDRFSAERLKGVDSTLKIQPAKLEDSAVYLCASSRTGGTDTQYFGPGTRLTVL.